The clone carrying this T cell receptor beta chain was picked up many times. This entry comes from a study of regulatory T cells in long-lasting Graves disease. Time point: newly diagnosed GD, antithyroid drugs for less than 3 months. The TCR library was made from RNA that had been extracted from PBMCs in TRIzol. Diagnoses of Graves' disease were made by American Thyroid Association guidelines. Library construction for TCR beta used iRepertoire HTBI primers and Arm-PCR of CDR3 regions. One entry per CDR3 protein, called by TCRdb with MiXCR from the multiplex PCR reads. The data contain 400,000 to 500,000 distinct CDR3 sequences, 15% of them singletons. Germline-derived CDR1 and CDR2 are MNHEY and SVGEGT. Trimming cost V 6 bases and J 5 bases, with 20 bases left between them. The CDR3 sequence is 15 residues long. These same data were also listed under a study on T cells in Graves' hyperthyroidism and ophthalmopathy. That publication notes: The diagnoses drew upon clinical symptoms, serum thyroxine and TRAb, thyroid ultrasound and orbital computed tomography.

The rearrangement joins TRBV6-2 or TRBV6-3 to TRBJ2-7; a possible D gene is TRBD1 (5 bases). The TCR sequence derives from a woman aged 35 to 49 with Graves disease. Sample: peripheral blood mononuclear cells (PBMCs), taken at new diagnosis, from a patient treated with antithyroid drugs. CDR3 protein: CASRDHRIPGDEQYF. CDR3 bases: TGTGCCAGCAGAGACCACAGGATCCCTGGGGACGAGCAGTACTTC.